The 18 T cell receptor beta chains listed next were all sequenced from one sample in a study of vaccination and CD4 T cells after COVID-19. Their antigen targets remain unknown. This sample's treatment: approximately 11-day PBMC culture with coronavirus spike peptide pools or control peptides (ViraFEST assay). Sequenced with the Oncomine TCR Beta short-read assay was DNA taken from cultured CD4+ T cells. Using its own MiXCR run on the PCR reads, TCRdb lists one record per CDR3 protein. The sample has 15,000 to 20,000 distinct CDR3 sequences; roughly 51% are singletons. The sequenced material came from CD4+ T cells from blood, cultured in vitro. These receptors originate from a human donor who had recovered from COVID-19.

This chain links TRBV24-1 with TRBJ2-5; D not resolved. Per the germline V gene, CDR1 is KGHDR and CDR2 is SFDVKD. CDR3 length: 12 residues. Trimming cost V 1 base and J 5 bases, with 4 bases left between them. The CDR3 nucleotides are TGTGCCACCAGTGATTTTCGTGAGACCCAGTACTTC. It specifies CATSDFRETQYF.

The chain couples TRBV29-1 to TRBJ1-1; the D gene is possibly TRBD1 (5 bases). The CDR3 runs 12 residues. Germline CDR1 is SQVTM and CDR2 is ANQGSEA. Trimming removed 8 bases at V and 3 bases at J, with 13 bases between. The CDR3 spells CSPQRRDTEAFF. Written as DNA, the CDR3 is TGCAGCCCCCAACGCAGGGACACTGAAGCTTTCTTT.

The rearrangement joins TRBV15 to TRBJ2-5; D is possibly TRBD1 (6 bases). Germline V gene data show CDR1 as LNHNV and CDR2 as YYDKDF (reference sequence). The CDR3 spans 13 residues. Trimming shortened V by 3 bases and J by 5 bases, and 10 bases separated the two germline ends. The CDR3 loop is CATSRDSWETQYF. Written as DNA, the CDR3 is TGTGCCACCAGCAGGGACAGTTGGGAGACCCAGTACTTC.

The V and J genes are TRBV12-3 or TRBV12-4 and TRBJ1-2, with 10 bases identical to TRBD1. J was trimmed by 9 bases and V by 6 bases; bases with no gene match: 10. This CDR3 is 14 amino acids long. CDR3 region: CASSPTGQGTCYTF. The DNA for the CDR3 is TGTGCCAGCAGCCCGACGGGACAGGGGACGTGCTACACCTTC.

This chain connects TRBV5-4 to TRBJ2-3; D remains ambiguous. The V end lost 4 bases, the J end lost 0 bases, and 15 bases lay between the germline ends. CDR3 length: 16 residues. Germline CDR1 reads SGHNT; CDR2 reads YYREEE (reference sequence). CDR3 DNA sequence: TGTGCCAGCAGCCAACACCTGAACCCTAGCACAGATACGCAGTATTTT. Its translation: CASSQHLNPSTDTQYF.

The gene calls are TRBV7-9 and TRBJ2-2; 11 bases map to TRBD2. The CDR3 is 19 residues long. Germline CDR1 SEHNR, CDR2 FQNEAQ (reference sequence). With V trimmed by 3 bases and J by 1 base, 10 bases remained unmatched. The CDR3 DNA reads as TGTGCCAGCAGCTTCCTTATGGCTAGCGGGAGGCAGAACACCGGGGAGCTGTTTTTT. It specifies CASSFLMASGRQNTGELFF.

CDR3 nucleotides: TGTGCCAGCAGCTTTCAACGGGGGTGGGGCGAGCAGTACTTC. It yields the protein CASSFQRGWGEQYF. This chain joins TRBV7-2 and TRBJ2-7; possibly TRBD2 for D (6 bases). The CDR3 sequence is 14 residues long. V lost 3 bases and J lost 6, with 15 bases in between. CDR1 and CDR2 from the germline V gene are SGHTA and FQGNSA.

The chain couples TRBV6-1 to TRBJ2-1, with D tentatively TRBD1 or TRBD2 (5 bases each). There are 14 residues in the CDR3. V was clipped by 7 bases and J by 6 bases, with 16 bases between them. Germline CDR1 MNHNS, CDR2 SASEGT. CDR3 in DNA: TGTGCCAGCACCCCAGTCGCAGGGAGCAATGAGCAGTTCTTC. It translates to CASTPVAGSNEQFF.

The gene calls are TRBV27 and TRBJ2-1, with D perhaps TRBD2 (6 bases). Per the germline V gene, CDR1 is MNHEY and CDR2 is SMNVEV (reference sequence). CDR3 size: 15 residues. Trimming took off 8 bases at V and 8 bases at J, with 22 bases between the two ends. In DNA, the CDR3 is TGTGCCAGCCGGAAGAGACTAGATGCCTCCGATGAGCAGTTCTTC. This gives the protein CASRKRLDASDEQFF.

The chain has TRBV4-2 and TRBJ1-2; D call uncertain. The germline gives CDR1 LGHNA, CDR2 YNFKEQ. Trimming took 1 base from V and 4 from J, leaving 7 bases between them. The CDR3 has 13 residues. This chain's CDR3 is CASSQVSGYGYTF. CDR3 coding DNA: TGTGCCAGCAGCCAAGTGTCCGGCTATGGCTACACCTTC.

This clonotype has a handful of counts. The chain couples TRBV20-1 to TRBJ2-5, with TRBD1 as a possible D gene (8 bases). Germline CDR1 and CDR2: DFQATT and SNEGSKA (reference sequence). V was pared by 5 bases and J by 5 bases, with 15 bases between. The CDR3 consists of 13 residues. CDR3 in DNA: TGCAGTGCTGCCGGACAGGGAGGGGAGACCCAGTACTTC. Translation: CSAAGQGGETQYF.

DNA for the CDR3: TGTGCCAGCAGCTTGCACGGGAACACCGGGGAGCTGTTTTTT. Its protein is CASSLHGNTGELFF. This chain links TRBV7-9 with TRBJ2-2; D call uncertain. This CDR3 is built from 14 residues. With 3 bases removed from V and 1 base from J, the gap between germline ends came to 6 bases. CDR1 and CDR2 from the germline V gene are SEHNR and FQNEAQ (reference sequence).

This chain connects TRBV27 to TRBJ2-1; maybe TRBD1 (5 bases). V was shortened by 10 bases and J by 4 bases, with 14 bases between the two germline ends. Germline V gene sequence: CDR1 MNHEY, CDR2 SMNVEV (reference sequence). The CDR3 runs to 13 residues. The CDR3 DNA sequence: TGTGCCACTAGACCGACAGCATACAATGAGCAGTTCTTC. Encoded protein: CATRPTAYNEQFF.

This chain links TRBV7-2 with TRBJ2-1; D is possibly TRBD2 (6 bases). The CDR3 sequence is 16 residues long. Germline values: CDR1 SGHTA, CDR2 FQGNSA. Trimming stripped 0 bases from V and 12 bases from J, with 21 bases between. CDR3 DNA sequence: TGTGCCAGCAGCTTAGCGCTTGAGACTAGATCGTCCGCGCAGTTCTTC. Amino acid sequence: CASSLALETRSSAQFF.

This CDR3 is CASSLTGVDSPLHF. In nucleotides, the CDR3 is TGTGCCAGCAGCTTGACAGGGGTTGATTCACCCCTCCACTTT. This chain links TRBV5-4 with TRBJ1-6, with TRBD1 matching 7 bases. This CDR3 is 14 amino acids long. J was trimmed by 8 bases and V by 1 base; bases with no gene match: 3. The germline V gene encodes CDR1 SGHNT and CDR2 YYREEE (reference sequence).

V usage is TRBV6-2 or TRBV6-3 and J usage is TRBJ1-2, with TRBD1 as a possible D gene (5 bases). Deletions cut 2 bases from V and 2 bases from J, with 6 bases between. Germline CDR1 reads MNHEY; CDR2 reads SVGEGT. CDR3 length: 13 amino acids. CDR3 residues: CASSYRQNYGYTF. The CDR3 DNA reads TGTGCCAGCAGTTACCGACAGAACTATGGCTACACCTTC.

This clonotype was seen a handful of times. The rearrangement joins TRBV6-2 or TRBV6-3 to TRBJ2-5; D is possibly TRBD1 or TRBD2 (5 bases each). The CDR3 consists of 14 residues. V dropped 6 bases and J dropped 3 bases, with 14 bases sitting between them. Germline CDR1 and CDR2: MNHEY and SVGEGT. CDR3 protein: CASRGRWRKETQYF. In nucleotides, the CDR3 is TGTGCCAGCAGGGGGCGTTGGAGGAAAGAGACCCAGTACTTC.

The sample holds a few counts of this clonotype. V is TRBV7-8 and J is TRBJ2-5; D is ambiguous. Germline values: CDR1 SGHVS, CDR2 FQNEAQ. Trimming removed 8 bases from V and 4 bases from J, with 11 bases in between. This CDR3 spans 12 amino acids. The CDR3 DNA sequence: TGTGCCAGCGGGTGGCCGGGAGAGACCCAGTACTTC. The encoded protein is CASGWPGETQYF.